The 2 T cell receptor beta chains below come from one sample, sequenced in a study of shared clonotypes between healthy human individuals. The assay was immunoSEQ multiplex PCR, and TCRdb's table has in-frame clones only and misses some. The sample lists hundreds of thousands of clones, 74% occurring once. The sample comprised memory CD4+ T cells sorted from blood. Indicated subset: CD45RA-negative fraction. The receptor set was obtained from a woman in her thirties in good health.

V usage is TRBV10-3 and J usage is TRBJ2-1, with 11 bases fitting TRBD1. V was clipped by 7 bases and J by 8 bases; unmatched bases: 10. Looked up from germline, CDR1 is ENHRY and CDR2 is SYGVKD. The length of the CDR3 is 15 residues. The CDR3: CAITQGQGDVDEQFF. The CDR3 nucleotides read TGTGCCATCACCCAGGGACAGGGGGACGTAGATGAGCAGTTCTTC.

This chain joins TRBV6-5 and TRBJ1-1, with no clear D. The ends were cut back, 4 bases at V and 7 bases at J, with 19 bases in the middle. The germline gives CDR1 MNHEY, CDR2 SVGAGI. There are 15 residues in the CDR3. CDR3 sequence reads: CASSSLADGAGEAFF. The DNA of the CDR3 is TGTGCCAGCAGTTCTTTGGCGGACGGCGCGGGTGAAGCTTTCTTT.